This T cell receptor (beta chain) came from a study of metastatic and nonmetastatic thyroid tumors. Background on the study: Repertoire comparison spanned blood and tumor or nodule tissue of malignant and benign thyroid patients.

Findings and caveats of the study: Malignant thyroid tumors reportedly exceeded benign nodules significantly in TCR beta diversity, with the difference appearing in blood and tumor.

Every patient underwent thyroid surgery untreated. To note about this clone: Its specificity is unknown.

TCRdb reanalyzed the PCR reads with MiXCR. The sample carries under 60,000 clones, 22% recorded once. CDR3 size: 13 residues. The germline V gene encodes CDR1 SGHVS and CDR2 FNYEAQ. V was clipped by 2 bases and J by 3 bases, with 7 bases between them. The sequenced sample consisted of blood. This receptor was taken from a male donor with papillary thyroid cancer or a benign thyroid nodule (not recorded which). Some clones in this sample may be carry-over from other donors' samples. The gene calls are TRBV7-6 and TRBJ1-2; D gene ambiguous. The CDR3 is CASSLPSDYGYTF. As DNA, the CDR3 is TGTGCCAGCAGCTTACCGAGTGACTATGGCTACACCTTC.